Below are 8 T cell receptor beta chains sequenced from a single sample in a study of CD8 T cells in Susac syndrome. Random hexamers served to reverse transcribe about 0.5 to 1 ug RNA. In TCRdb, the immunoSEQ multiplex PCR reads were re-called with MiXCR into one record per CDR3 protein. The sample records almost 450,000 distinct CDR3 sequences, 75% to 90% being singletons. Sequencing input: CD8+ T cells from PBMCs. These receptors all stem from a human donor with multiple sclerosis.

In this sample, this clonotype turned up a few times. This chain joins TRBV6-1 and TRBJ2-7; 9 nucleotides align to TRBD2. CDR1 is MNHNS, CDR2 SASEGT, per germline. This CDR3 spans 14 amino acids. The trim removed 6 bases at V and 2 bases at J, leaving 5 bases unmatched. CDR3: CASREREETYEQYF. In DNA, the CDR3 is TGTGCCAGCAGAGAGCGGGAGGAAACCTACGAGCAGTACTTC.

The chain has TRBV7-2 and TRBJ1-5; no reliable D call. The CDR3 is 15 residues long. CDR1 is SGHTA and CDR2 is FQGNSA in the germline V gene. V was clipped by 1 base and J by 6 bases, with 13 bases between them. CDR3 sequence reads: CASSLGPYGIQPQHF. In DNA form, the CDR3 reads TGTGCCAGCAGCTTAGGACCCTACGGGATTCAGCCCCAGCATTTT.

This clonotype was picked up one time. The rearrangement joins TRBV7-9 to TRBJ2-1; perhaps D is TRBD1 or TRBD2 (5 bases each). V was shortened by 11 bases and J by 4 bases, with 15 bases between the two germline ends. The CDR3 is 13 amino acids. From germline, CDR1 is SEHNR and CDR2 FQNEAQ (reference sequence). The CDR3 nucleotides read TGTGCCTCCCCCGGGGCCCTGTACAATGAGCAGTTCTTC. This gives the protein CASPGALYNEQFF. The full variable domain, completed using reference TRBV7-9 and TRBJ2-1, is DTGVSQNPRHKITKRGQNVTFRCDPISEHNRLYWYRQTLGQGPEFLTYFQNEAQLEKSRLLSDRFSAERPKGSFSTLEIQRTEQGDSAMYLCASPGALYNEQFFGPGTRLTVL.

V and J are TRBV30 and TRBJ2-7; 9 bases map to TRBD1. Per germline, CDR1 GTSNPN and CDR2 SVGIG (reference sequence). This CDR3 region has 13 residues. V was clipped by 8 bases and J by 2 bases; unmatched bases: 7. The CDR3 reads CALDRGGPYEQYF. The CDR3 coding sequence is TGTGCCCTGGACAGGGGCGGCCCCTACGAGCAGTACTTC.

The chain couples TRBV4-1 to TRBJ1-1, with unresolved D. Trimming cost V 3 bases and J 10 bases, with 12 bases left between them. Germline lookup yields CDR1 MGHRA and CDR2 YSYEKL. The CDR3 loop spans 12 amino acids. This CDR3 reads CASSHHLNRAFF. Here the CDR3 DNA reads TGCGCCAGCAGCCACCACCTCAATAGAGCTTTCTTT.

The CDR3 protein is CASSPLRGGLQETQYF. DNA of the CDR3: TGTGCCAGCAGCCCCTTAAGGGGGGGGTTACAAGAGACCCAGTACTTC. The chain carries TRBV7-9 and TRBJ2-5, with D perhaps matching TRBD2 (7 bases). Germline-derived CDR1 and CDR2 are SEHNR and FQNEAQ (reference sequence). The CDR3 has 16 residues. Trimming shortened V by 5 bases and J by 2 bases, and 18 bases separated the two germline ends.

This clonotype has a single count. CDR3 sequence: CASSWDREALRYGYTF. DNA of the CDR3: TGCGCCAGCAGCTGGGACAGGGAGGCGCTCCGATATGGCTACACCTTC. The chain has TRBV5-1 and TRBJ1-2; TRBD1 matches at 9 bases. CDR1 is SGHRS and CDR2 is YFSETQ in the germline V gene. Trimming removed 3 bases from V and 5 bases from J; junction bases left unmatched: 11. The CDR3 covers 16 residues.

V and J are TRBV7-6 and TRBJ2-7; D remains unclear. Trimming took off 3 bases at V and 5 bases at J, with 14 bases between the two ends. This CDR3 has 14 residues. The germline V gene has CDR1 SGHVS and CDR2 FNYEAQ. CDR3 sequence reads: CASSFWAEADEQYF. CDR3 nucleotides: TGTGCCAGCAGCTTCTGGGCCGAGGCTGACGAGCAGTACTTC.